The next 20 T cell receptor beta chains were all read from a single sample in a study of control samples from healthy donors and cancer patients. Measured with immunoSEQ multiplex PCR; TCRdb has only the in-frame clones, and not every one. The sample has some 99,000 clones; about 89% are singletons. Sample: blood. These receptor sequences come from a woman between 50 and 59 years old in good health.

This rearrangement joins TRBV20-1 to TRBJ2-5; D might be TRBD1 (5 bases). Trimming took 3 bases from V and 4 from J, leaving 18 bases between them. The CDR3 consists of 15 residues. Germline loops: CDR1 DFQATT, CDR2 SNEGSKA (reference sequence). The CDR3 protein is CSASPREGNRETQYF. The CDR3 DNA reads TGCAGTGCTAGTCCCAGGGAAGGAAACAGAGAGACCCAGTACTTC.

This chain uses TRBV29-1 with TRBJ2-5; D remains unclear. The germline V and J ends were trimmed by 1 base and 5 bases, with 14 bases remaining between them. The CDR3 runs 14 residues. Looked up from germline, CDR1 is SQVTM and CDR2 is ANQGSEA. The CDR3, as DNA: TGCAGCGTTGAAGGTCGATTAACAGTGGAGACCCAGTACTTC. Its translation: CSVEGRLTVETQYF.

The chain uses TRBV24-1 and TRBJ2-1; D uncertain. CDR1 is KGHDR, CDR2 SFDVKD, per germline. This CDR3 comprises 17 residues. V was cut by 0 bases and J by 0 bases, with 11 bases left in between. In nucleotides, the CDR3 is TGTGCCACCAGTGATTTGGGGGAAGTCGGCTCCTACAATGAGCAGTTCTTC. Translation gives CATSDLGEVGSYNEQFF.

This chain links TRBV30 with TRBJ1-5; 10 bases line up with TRBD1. This CDR3 has 14 amino acids. Per the germline V gene, CDR1 is GTSNPN and CDR2 is SVGIG (reference sequence). Trimming at V came to 1 base and at J to 7 bases, leaving 4 bases not matched to a gene. The CDR3 nucleotides are TGTGCCTGGAGTGCGACAGGGGGCGGGCAGCCCCAGCATTTT. Its translation is CAWSATGGGQPQHF.

The gene calls are TRBV11-3 and TRBJ2-5, with TRBD1 matching over 8 bases. The CDR3 totals 15 residues. Unmatched junction bases numbered 8, after V lost 3 bases and J lost 5 bases. In germline, CDR1 is SGHNT, CDR2 YENEEA. The DNA for the CDR3 is TGTGCCAGCAGCTTTTCCGGACAGGGAATGGAGACCCAGTACTTC. This sequence encodes CASSFSGQGMETQYF. The complete variable domain, with remaining parts taken from reference TRBV11-3 and TRBJ2-5, reads EAGVVQSPRYKIIEKKQPVAFWCNPISGHNTLYWYLQNLGQGPELLIRYENEEAVDDSQLPKDRFSAERLKGVDSTLKIQPAELGDSAVYLCASSFSGQGMETQYFGPGTRLLVL.

This sequence joins TRBV5-6 and TRBJ2-3, with 7 bases that match TRBD1. Germline V lookup: CDR1 SGHDT, CDR2 YYEEEE. The CDR3 is 16 amino acids. The V and J ends lost 2 bases and 2 bases, in that order; junction bases with no gene match: 8. The CDR3 loop is CASSFNQGEITDTQYF. The CDR3 bases are TGTGCCAGCAGCTTCAATCAGGGGGAGATCACAGATACGCAGTATTTT.

The V and J genes are TRBV12-3 or TRBV12-4 and TRBJ2-1; no clear D. V was pared by 1 base and J by 4 bases, with 5 bases between. The CDR3 length is 13 residues. The CDR3 bases are TGTGCCAGCAGTTTAGTAGGGTACAATGAGCAGTTCTTC. Residues: CASSLVGYNEQFF.

The chain has TRBV5-1 and TRBJ1-4, with 8 positions matching TRBD1. The junction had 5 bases not matched to a gene; V was cut back by 2 bases and J by 8 bases. This CDR3 region has 14 residues. The germline V gene encodes CDR1 SGHRS and CDR2 YFSETQ. The CDR3 DNA sequence: TGCGCCAGCAGCTTCCAGGGGGCCGAAGAAAAACTGTTTTTT. This sequence encodes CASSFQGAEEKLFF.

CDR3 protein: CATSERMNEQFF. The CDR3 DNA is TGTGCCACCAGTGAACGGATGAATGAGCAGTTCTTC. The gene calls are TRBV24-1 and TRBJ2-1; the D is unclear. CDR1 and CDR2 from the germline V gene are KGHDR and SFDVKD. This CDR3 has 12 residues. Trimming removed 4 bases from V and 7 bases from J, with 7 bases in between.

The chain joins TRBV10-3 to TRBJ2-3; the D gene is possibly TRBD1 (8 bases). This CDR3 comprises 14 residues. Germline V CDR1 and CDR2: ENHRY, SYGVKD. V dropped 7 bases and J dropped 4 bases, with 15 bases sitting between them. The CDR3 here is CAIKDREGADTQYF. The CDR3 DNA is TGTGCCATCAAGGACAGGGAGGGCGCAGATACGCAGTATTTT.

The CDR3 here is CASSTTYTIYF. CDR3 coding DNA: TGTGCCAGTAGTACGACATACACCATATATTTT. The rearrangement links TRBV19 to TRBJ1-3, with D uncertain. Deletions cut 4 bases from V and 8 bases from J, with 6 bases between. The CDR3 consists of 11 residues. Germline lookup yields CDR1 LNHDA and CDR2 SQIVND (reference sequence).

This chain links TRBV7-3 with TRBJ2-3; the D is unclear. With 5 bases removed from V and 5 bases from J, the gap between germline ends came to 14 bases. The CDR3 runs 14 residues. Looked up from germline, CDR1 is SGHTA and CDR2 is FQGTGA. CDR3 amino acids: CASSTQIVQDTQYF. DNA for the CDR3: TGTGCCAGCAGCACTCAAATAGTTCAAGATACGCAGTATTTT.

The chain recombines TRBV10-3 with TRBJ2-6; TRBD1 or TRBD2 may be the D gene (6 bases each). In germline, CDR1 is ENHRY, CDR2 SYGVKD. V was shortened by 4 bases and J by 0 bases, with 19 bases between the two germline ends. The CDR3 covers 19 residues. The CDR3 is CAISGRDTQRISGANVLTF. The CDR3, as DNA: TGTGCCATCAGTGGGAGGGACACCCAGAGAATCTCTGGGGCCAACGTCCTGACTTTC.

This clone was recorded once. The J gene is TRBJ2-7, the V gene TRBV19; possibly TRBD1 or TRBD2 for D (5 bases each). V dropped 7 bases and J dropped 5 bases, with 21 bases sitting between them. The CDR3 sequence is 15 residues long. Looked up from germline, CDR1 is LNHDA and CDR2 is SQIVND (reference sequence). The CDR3 bases are TGTGCCAGTACGCCCCGGGGCGCACTTTTTCACGAGCAGTACTTC. It yields the protein CASTPRGALFHEQYF. Full variable domain (outside the CDR3, taken from reference TRBV19 and TRBJ2-7): DGGITQSPKYLFRKEGQNVTLSCEQNLNHDAMYWYRQDPGQGLRLIYYSQIVNDFQKGDIAEGYSVSREKKESFPLTVTSAQKNPTAFYLCASTPRGALFHEQYFGPGTRLTVT.

This clone was detected only a few times. The chain couples TRBV11-3 to TRBJ2-2; D not resolved. Germline CDR1 is SGHNT and CDR2 is YENEEA. V lost 2 bases and J lost 6, with 10 bases in between. The CDR3 has 14 amino acids. CDR3 bases: TGTGCCAGCAGCTTAAAACCCCTTGCCGGGGAGCTGTTTTTT. Translated: CASSLKPLAGELFF.

The chain is built from TRBV9 and TRBJ2-7, with a weak D call TRBD2 (6 bases). This CDR3 has 14 amino acids. Germline V gene sequence: CDR1 SGDLS, CDR2 YYNGEE. Trimming took 1 base from V and 7 from J, leaving 15 bases between them. The CDR3 DNA follows: TGTGCCAGCAGCGTAATCGGCGGGGAAGGAGAGCAGTACTTC. Translation: CASSVIGGEGEQYF. The entire variable domain, with the rest obtained from reference TRBV9 and TRBJ2-7, is as follows: DSGVTQTPKHLITATGQRVTLRCSPRSGDLSVYWYQQSLDQGLQFLIQYYNGEERAKGNILERFSAQQFPDLHSELNLSSLELGDSALYFCASSVIGGEGEQYFGPGTRLTVT.

The V gene is TRBV2, the J gene TRBJ2-7; D may correspond to TRBD1 or TRBD2 (5 bases each). Between the trimmed V and J ends, which lost 4 bases and 7 bases, there was a span of 17 bases. The germline V gene encodes CDR1 SNHLY and CDR2 FYNNEI. There are 14 residues in the CDR3. The CDR3 DNA follows: TGTGCCAGCAGTGCTGGGACCACCGTGAGGGAGCAGTACGTC. Its translation: CASSAGTTVREQYV.

The chain recombines TRBV5-4 with TRBJ1-2; TRBD1 matches 7 bases. This CDR3 is built from 15 residues. V was clipped by 2 bases and J by 4 bases; unmatched bases: 8. In germline, CDR1 is SGHNT, CDR2 YYREEE (reference sequence). The CDR3 DNA sequence: TGTGCCAGCAGCTTTACAGGGGCCCCATTCTATGGCTACACCTTC. This gives the protein CASSFTGAPFYGYTF.

The chain links TRBV7-8 to TRBJ1-1; 10 nucleotides align to TRBD1. The germline gives CDR1 SGHVS, CDR2 FQNEAQ. The CDR3 spans 15 residues. Trimming cost V 8 bases and J 3 bases; bases outside gene matches: 9. The CDR3 region has the DNA TGTGCCAGCGGACCGACAGGGGGCGAATACACTGAAGCTTTCTTT. Protein: CASGPTGGEYTEAFF.

The V call is TRBV6-2 or TRBV6-3, the J call TRBJ2-7; TRBD2 might be the D (6 bases). This CDR3 region has 12 residues. Trimming pared 4 bases from V and 5 bases from J, leaving 9 bases between. CDR1 is MNHEY and CDR2 is SVGEGT in the germline V gene. The CDR3 DNA reads TGTGCCAGCAGTTTCGGGGGAGACGAGCAGTACGTC. This translates into CASSFGGDEQYV.